A single T cell receptor (beta chain) is shown here with its context. This specimen comes from a study of CD8+CD57+ T cells in acquired aplastic anemia. The germline V gene has CDR1 DFQATT and CDR2 SNEGSKA (reference sequence). The length of the CDR3 is 14 residues. V dropped 3 bases and J dropped 4; count of bases not matched to a gene: 8. Genomic DNA was employed as the template in profiling TCR beta VDJ and CDR3. TCRdb reprocessed the reads with MiXCR, giving one entry per CDR3 protein. The table includes about 160,000 distinct CDR3 sequences, roughly 45% detected once. This sequence joins TRBV20-1 and TRBJ1-1; 7 positions match TRBD1. This sequence was found in a human donor in good health. The sample taken for sequencing was sorted CD4+, CD8+, or CD8+CD57+ T cells (not recorded which) from PBMCs. The CDR3 DNA reads TGCAGTGCTAGTCATACAGGGGATTCCACTGAAGCTTTCTTT. Translating it yields CSASHTGDSTEAFF.